This TCR beta chain is drawn from a study of T cells in Graves' hyperthyroidism and ophthalmopathy. Researchers barred patients who had uncontrolled infection, other autoimmune disease, pregnancy or lactation. On this clonotype: Being one base from a much bigger clone, this may be a read error.

RNA transcripts were the template for amplifying TCR beta CDR3 regions. First-round RT-PCR targeting the TCR CDR3 was performed with the HTBI primer set. TCRdb fed the multiplex PCR reads into MiXCR, producing one record per CDR3 protein. The sample lists 660,000 or so distinct CDR3 sequences, nearly 45% occurring once. Looked up from germline, CDR1 is SGHTA and CDR2 is FQGTGA. CDR3 length equals 13 residues. The V and J genes are TRBV7-3 and TRBJ1-6; possibly TRBD1 for D (6 bases). Sequences were obtained from peripheral blood or thyroid tissue (not recorded which). The sequence was obtained from an adult man with Graves' disease, either hyperthyroidism or ophthalmopathy (not recorded which). The CDR3 nucleotides are TGCGCCAGCAGCACCGGGACAACGTTCCCCCCCCACTTT. This encodes CASSTGTTFPPHF. Looking up the rest from reference TRBV7-3 and TRBJ1-6 gives the full variable domain: GAGVSQTPSNKVTEKGKYVELRCDPISGHTALYWYRQSLGQGPEFLIYFQGTGAADDSGLPNDRFFAVRPEGSVSTLKIQRTERGDSAVYLCASSTGTTFPPHFGNGTRLTVT.